These 23 T cell receptor delta chains were all obtained from the same sample, sequenced in a study of γδ T cells in repeated Plasmodium falciparum infection. TCRdb ran CATT on the multiplex PCR reads. Of 75,000 to 100,000 delta-chain clones listed, 1.4% to 1.5% are singletons. Vgamma9/Vdelta2+ and Vdelta2-negative gammadelta T cells were flow-sorted from PBMC for bulk sequencing. The material sequenced was gamma-delta T cells from blood. These receptors came from a pool of human donors (malaria-infected and uninfected, not separated).

CDR3 DNA sequence: TGTGCTCTTGGGGAATACAGGATGGGGGACGAAGTAACACCCTTCGATAAACTCATCTTT. This encodes CALGEYRMGDEVTPFDKLIF. The V and J genes are TRDV1 and TRDJ1, with 7 bases aligning to TRDD3. Since TCRdb gives no J gene, matching the DNA to germline was used here to assign it. V shed 2 bases, J shed 4 bases, and the junction held 22 bases outside the gene matches. CDR3 length equals 20 residues. Germline V gene sequence: CDR1 TSWWSYY, CDR2 QGS.

A remark on this clone: TCRdb lists the protein of a much larger clone for this DNA, which differs at residue 17, so this is likely a read error; the protein given here is translated from the DNA itself. Called V gene: TRDV1; the J gene was not called; the D segment call TRDD3 is taken from the table without a DNA check. Germline CDR1 reads TSWWSYY; CDR2 reads QGS. The CDR3 runs to 19 residues. In DNA, the CDR3 is TGTGCTCTTTCGGCTCTTACTGGGGGATTCACGCCGTACACCGATAAACCCATCTTT. It yields the protein CALSALTGGFTPYTDKPIF.

This clone came up a few times. TCRdb lists the protein of a much larger clone for this DNA, which differs at residue 16, so this is likely a read error; the protein given here is translated from the DNA itself. The rearrangement uses TRDV2 and TRDJ1; TRDD3 aligns across 9 bases. Matching the DNA to germline supplied the J gene, which TCRdb does not give. Germline assignment: CDR1 GEAIGNYY and CDR2 EKD. The CDR3 spans 21 residues. After removal of 3 bases from V and 3 bases from J, the junction contained 25 bases not matched to a gene. The CDR3 coding sequence is TGTGCCTGTGACCAGGGACAATTACTGGGGGACCACTTAAGTAACCCCGATAAACTCATCTTT. Translating gives CACDQGQLLGDHLSNPDKLIF.

Points on this clone: With only one base between it and a far larger clone, this is likely a read error. The same CDR3 is also encoded by other DNA sequences in this sample. This chain uses TRDV1 with TRDJ1; 8 bases are shared with TRDD3. Germline V CDR1 and CDR2: TSWWSYY, QGS. The V and J ends lost 0 bases and 1 base, in that order; junction bases with no gene match: 7. The CDR3 length is 17 residues. The CDR3 here is CALGELSGIPFTDKLIF. In nucleotides, the CDR3 is TGTGCTCTTGGGGAACTCTCGGGGATACCCTTCACCGATAAACTCATCTTT.

Concerning this clone itself: The protein recorded in TCRdb matches a much larger clone and deviates from this DNA's translation at residue 17, suggesting a read error; the protein here is obtained by translating the DNA. This chain links TRDV1 with TRDJ1, with a tentative D call TRDD2 (6 bases). TCRdb supplies no J gene; here it was assigned by aligning the nucleotide sequence to germline. V shed 2 bases and J shed 4 bases, with 35 bases lying between them. This CDR3 comprises 22 residues. CDR1 and CDR2 from the germline V gene are TSWWSYY and QGS. The CDR3 reads CALGEESPPTSASSPYIDKLIF. The CDR3 DNA reads TGTGCTCTTGGGGAAGAGTCCCCTCCTACCTCTGCTAGCTCTCCGTACATCGATAAACTCATCTTT.

This clone was seen at least ten times. TCRdb records a much larger clone's protein for this DNA, with a difference at residue 18 that likely arises from a read error; the protein given is the translation of the DNA. The chain employs TRDV1 and TRDJ1; 11 nucleotides match TRDD3. Germline matching of the DNA provided the J gene here, since TCRdb leaves it blank. This CDR3 is built from 23 residues. CDR1 TSWWSYY and CDR2 QGS come from the germline V gene. Germline trimming cut 1 base from V and 3 bases from J; bases unmatched to any gene: 25. The CDR3 loop reads CALGERAFRILGDMEGYADKLIF. CDR3 bases: TGTGCTCTTGGGGAACGGGCCTTCCGAATACTGGGGGATATGGAGGGGTACGCCGATAAACTCATCTTT.

This clone turned up a few times. TCRdb attributes to this sequence the protein of a much larger clone, which differs from the DNA translation at residue 6; a read error is likely, and the protein displayed is translated from the DNA. The gene calls are TRDV1 and TRDJ1, with D tentatively TRDD3 (6 bases). Germline matching of the DNA provided the J gene here, since TCRdb leaves it blank. CDR1 is TSWWSYY, CDR2 QGS, per germline. This CDR3 spans 19 amino acids. V was clipped by 0 bases and J by 0 bases, with 20 bases between them. CDR3 nucleotides: TGTGCTCTTGGGGAACTCACGGAGAGGGGATCCTCGGACACCGATAAACTCATCTTT. Translated, it gives CALGELTERGSSDTDKLIF.

On this clone itself: TCRdb has a much larger clone's protein, which differs at residue 5 from the translation of this DNA, likely because of a read error; what is shown is the protein translated from the DNA. V usage is TRDV2 and J usage is TRDJ1; the match to TRDD3 covers 7 bases. TCRdb is silent on the J gene; assignment here came from matching the DNA to germline. The CDR3 length is 18 residues. J gave up 0 bases and V 1 base, and 13 bases lay outside the gene matches. Germline loops: CDR1 GEAIGNYY, CDR2 EKD. In nucleotides, the CDR3 is TGTGCCTGTGACACAATACGTACTGGGGTCCCGTACACCGATAAACTCATCTTT. Translated: CACDTIRTGVPYTDKLIF.

This clone was detected a few times. The TCRdb protein comes from a much larger clone and disagrees with this DNA's translation at residue 13, likely due to a read error; the protein given here is derived from the DNA. The V gene is TRDV2, the J gene TRDJ1; TRDD3 matches at 10 bases. The J gene was not available in TCRdb and was assigned here by matching the DNA to germline segments. CDR1 GEAIGNYY and CDR2 EKD come from the germline V gene. CDR3 length: 24 residues. The J segment lost 1 base and the V segment lost 0 bases, leaving 28 bases of the junction unmatched. The CDR3: CACDTVGSNRGQRWGIGSTDKLIF. The CDR3 region has the DNA TGTGCCTGTGACACCGTCGGGTCTAACCGAGGACAGCGCTGGGGGATAGGGTCCACCGATAAACTCATCTTT.

In regard to this clone: A read error likely explains why the TCRdb protein, taken from a much larger clone, differs from this DNA's translation at residue 6; the protein shown is translated from the DNA. The chain uses TRDV2 and TRDJ1; 9 nucleotides match TRDD3. The J gene, missing from TCRdb, was assigned here through DNA to germline matching. The CDR3 contains 19 residues. J lost 2 bases, V lost 0 bases, and 15 bases had no gene match. Per germline, CDR1 GEAIGNYY and CDR2 EKD. In DNA form, the CDR3 reads TGTGCCTGTGACACCGCAGGGGGATACAAGGCTGCCCCGACCGATAAACTCATCTTT. It specifies CACDTAGGYKAAPTDKLIF.

As to this clone: TCRdb records a much larger clone's protein for this DNA, with a difference at residue 5 that likely arises from a read error; the protein given is the translation of the DNA. This chain links TRDV1 with TRDJ1; TRDD3 is a possible D gene (5 bases). No J segment appears in TCRdb, so it was assigned here by matching the sequence to germline. The ends were cut back, 4 bases at V and 8 bases at J, with 17 bases in the middle. CDR3 length: 14 amino acids. Germline assignment: CDR1 TSWWSYY and CDR2 QGS. CDR3 region: CALGGPRRGVKLIF. As DNA, the CDR3 is TGTGCTCTTGGGGGACCCAGGAGGGGGGTAAAACTCATCTTT.

This clone occurred many times. CDR3 sequence (DNA): TGTGCTCTTGGGGTCTACACTTCCCTGGGGGATCCTAACACCCGACAGATGTTTTTC. This encodes CALGVYTSLGDPNTRQMFF. The chain links TRDV1 to TRDJ3; 9 nucleotides agree with TRDD3. The CDR3 has 19 residues. J was trimmed by 8 bases and V by 4 bases; bases with no gene match: 15. Per the germline V gene, CDR1 is TSWWSYY and CDR2 is QGS.

This clone appeared a few times. For this DNA, TCRdb reports the protein of a much larger clone, which diverges at residue 6, most likely from a read error; the protein presented here is translated directly from the DNA. The genes are TRDV2 and TRDJ1; D is undetermined. TCRdb lists no J gene, so it was determined here by aligning the DNA to germline. V lost 7 bases and J 0 bases, leaving 14 bases between the germline ends. The CDR3 has 14 residues. Germline V gives CDR1 GEAIGNYY, CDR2 EKD. The CDR3 coding sequence is TGTGCCTGCTCGATAAAAACCCACACCGATAAACTCATCTTT. This codes for CACSIKTHTDKLIF.

In regard to this clone: For this DNA, TCRdb reports the protein of a much larger clone, which diverges at residue 5, most likely from a read error; the protein presented here is translated directly from the DNA. Here the CDR3 DNA reads TGTGCTCTTGGGGGAATTGGCCCGTACTGGGGGATATTGGCTAGGGTCACCGATAAACTCATCTTT. As protein: CALGGIGPYWGILARVTDKLIF. V gene TRDV1 combines with J gene TRDJ1; 11 nucleotides align to TRDD3. Here the J gene came from matching the DNA to germline, since TCRdb omits it. The CDR3 has 22 residues. Germline CDR1 reads TSWWSYY; CDR2 reads QGS. J was trimmed by 1 base and V by 4 bases; bases with no gene match: 23.

This clone was counted a few times. This probably arose from a read error, given a far larger clone one base away. Other DNA sequences in this specimen translate into the identical CDR3. The chain uses TRDV1 and TRDJ2, with 7 bases lining up with TRDD3. V was clipped by 2 bases and J by 2 bases; unmatched bases: 26. CDR1 TSWWSYY and CDR2 QGS come from the germline V gene. This CDR3 has 23 amino acids. DNA of the CDR3: TGTGCTCTTGGGGAAAGGTACTTAGGTTTCCGCCTTCGGATACGATCCTTGACAGCACAACTCTTCTTT. Amino acids: CALGERYLGFRLRIRSLTAQLFF.

The table lists this clone with a few counts. This may be a read error: a much more frequent sequence differs by one nucleotide. The sample holds other DNA sequences that translate to the same CDR3. CDR3 bases: TGTGCTCTTGGGAACCTAAGATGGGTTCTACTGGGGGATACTGTCACCGATAAACTCATCTTT. It codes for CALGNLRWVLLGDTVTDKLIF. This sequence joins TRDV1 and TRDJ1, with TRDD3 matching over 12 bases. Looked up from germline, CDR1 is TSWWSYY and CDR2 is QGS. The V and J ends lost 5 bases and 1 base, in that order; junction bases with no gene match: 20. The CDR3 runs to 21 residues.

This clone was seen many times. The mismatch at residue 14 between this DNA's translation and the TCRdb protein of a much larger clone likely reflects a read error; the protein shown is translated from the DNA. The chain employs TRDV1 and TRDJ1; TRDD3 matches at 7 bases. Matching the DNA to germline supplied the J gene, which TCRdb does not give. Germline-derived CDR1 and CDR2 are TSWWSYY and QGS. This CDR3 is built from 20 residues. Trimming removed 2 bases from V and 1 base from J; junction bases left unmatched: 19. Written as DNA, the CDR3 is TGTGCTCTTGGGGAATCCGACTGGGGATCCTTCAACACCCCCACCGATAAACTCATCTTT. It translates to CALGESDWGSFNTPTDKLIF.

A few counts support this clone. TCRdb records a much larger clone's protein for this DNA, with a difference at residue 3 that likely arises from a read error; the protein given is the translation of the DNA. The chain has TRDV3 and TRDJ1; tentatively, D is TRDD3 (6 bases). The CDR3 extends over 11 amino acids. Germline CDR1 TVYSNPD, CDR2 GDNSRS (reference sequence). Trimming cost V 5 bases and J 11 bases, with 18 bases left between them. Here the CDR3 DNA reads TGTGCCGTTTCCTCGAGGGGATTCCTCATCTTT. Translation gives CAVSSRGFLIF.

The V and J genes are TRDV1 and TRDJ1, with 7 bases aligning to TRDD3. No J gene was available from TCRdb, and it was assigned here by a germline match of the DNA. Germline V gives CDR1 TSWWSYY, CDR2 QGS. J gave up 0 bases and V 2 bases, and 18 bases lay outside the gene matches. The CDR3 loop spans 20 amino acids. The CDR3 sequence: CALGESSYNQLGPYTDKLIF. DNA of the CDR3: TGTGCTCTTGGGGAATCAAGCTATAACCAACTGGGGCCCTACACCGATAAACTCATCTTT.

This clone was detected only a few times. The protein given by TCRdb reflects a much larger clone and differs at residue 6 from this DNA's translation, likely from a read error; the protein shown is the DNA's translation. The V and J genes are TRDV1 and TRDJ1; TRDD3 matches at 7 bases. Germline values: CDR1 TSWWSYY, CDR2 QGS. V gave up 2 bases and J gave up 0 bases; unmatched junction bases: 30. The CDR3 consists of 24 residues. The CDR3 sequence: CALGEFGEPPPRSSGGCYTDKLIF. The CDR3 DNA follows: TGTGCTCTTGGGGAATTCGGGGAGCCCCCACCGAGATCCTCCGGGGGATGTTACACCGATAAACTCATCTTT.

About this clone: TCRdb shows a much larger clone's protein in place of this DNA's translation, and the two differ at residue 15, likely through a read error; the protein shown is translated from the DNA. The V gene is TRDV1, the J gene TRDJ1; 12 nucleotides agree with TRDD3. Assignment of the J gene here rests on matching the DNA to germline, because TCRdb gives none. The CDR3 consists of 19 residues. V dropped 3 bases and J dropped 6; count of bases not matched to a gene: 17. Germline CDR1 is TSWWSYY and CDR2 is QGS. CDR3 amino acids: CALGEQVLGDTYAGNKLIF. The DNA for the CDR3 is TGTGCTCTTGGGGAGCAGGTACTGGGGGATACCTATGCAGGGAATAAACTCATCTTT.

Comments on this clone: The TCRdb protein, from a much larger clone, departs from this DNA's translation at residue 3, likely by read error; the protein shown derives from the DNA. The chain has TRDV1 and TRDJ1; the D call may be TRDD2 or TRDD3 (6 bases each). The CDR3 is 22 residues long. CDR1 is TSWWSYY and CDR2 is QGS in the germline V gene. CDR3 coding DNA: TGTGCTCCTGGGGACCCCTATTTCCCCCTTCTTCCTCGTGTGTTAGTAGGCGATAAACTCATCTTT. Protein sequence: CAPGDPYFPLLPRVLVGDKLIF.

This clone has a handful of counts. TCRdb's listed protein matches a much larger clone and diverges from this DNA's translation at residue 9, likely through a read error; the protein shown comes from the DNA. This chain joins TRDV1 and TRDJ1; no clear D. Germline V gives CDR1 TSWWSYY, CDR2 QGS. CDR3 length: 16 amino acids. Between the trimmed V and J ends, which lost 2 bases and 0 bases, there was a span of 13 bases. The CDR3 region has the DNA TGTGCTCTTGGGGAAATCCCTGGTTTGTACACCGATAAACTCATCTTT. Amino acid sequence: CALGEIPGLYTDKLIF.